This TCR beta chain was obtained from a study of cytomegalovirus exposure and HLA in healthy donors. It was with 60 Vbeta and 13 Jbeta primers that the PCR ran. In the authors' workflow: Around 76 million unique TCR beta chains, roughly 11 million shared, were counted in a later analysis. The method was immunoSEQ multiplex PCR; TCRdb's version includes in-frame clones alone and lacks a portion of them. That table is the source of V, J and clone size, and D and trimming were worked out from the DNA. The sample holds under 55,000 clones, 73% seen once. V was trimmed by 1 base and J by 2 bases, leaving 10 bases between them. Germline V lookup: CDR1 SGHDT, CDR2 YYEEEE. The CDR3 consists of 14 residues.

The chain has TRBV5-6 and TRBJ2-7; D gene uncertain. The clonotype was recovered from a young man in good health and CMV-seronegative. Sequencing was done on a sample of PBMCs. The CDR3 here is CASSLYGSTYEQYF. CDR3 DNA: TGTGCCAGCAGCTTGTATGGTTCTACCTACGAGCAGTACTTC.